A single sample gave rise to the 24 T cell receptor beta chains below, sequenced in a study of metastatic and nonmetastatic thyroid tumors. Patients were all untreated before their thyroid surgery. MiXCR re-clonotyped the PCR reads for TCRdb. The table shows around 18,000 clones, with around 28% occurring only once. The source material was tumor tissue. All receptors derive from a female donor with papillary thyroid cancer or a benign thyroid nodule (not recorded which). Some clones in this sample may be carry-over from other donors' samples.

This clone has only a few counts. The V call is TRBV28, the J call TRBJ1-2; 12 nucleotides align to TRBD1. The germline V gene encodes CDR1 MDHEN and CDR2 SYDVKM. V lost 5 bases, J lost 4 bases, and 5 bases stayed unmatched. The CDR3 loop spans 15 amino acids. The CDR3 DNA follows: TGTGCCAGCAGTGTCGGGACAGGGGGCATCTATGGCTACACCTTC. Amino acids: CASSVGTGGIYGYTF.

In this sample, this clone turned up a few times. One end of the junction does not line up with germline, which may come from a read error. This sample includes further DNA sequences coding for the same CDR3. The rearrangement links TRBV15 to TRBJ2-2; the match to TRBD1 covers 8 bases. This CDR3 has 13 residues. The germline V gene has CDR1 LNHNV and CDR2 YYDKDF (reference sequence). The CDR3 loop reads CATRQGYTGELFF. CDR3 DNA: TGTGCCACCCGACAGGGGTACACCGGGGAGCTGTTTTTC.

This clone has ten or more counts. V and J are TRBV20-1 and TRBJ2-1; no firm D call. Per germline, CDR1 DFQATT and CDR2 SNEGSKA (reference sequence). V lost 2 bases to trimming and J lost 0 bases, with 8 bases between them. The CDR3 consists of 14 residues. CDR3 residues: CSARRASSYNEQFF. CDR3 coding DNA: TGCAGTGCTAGACGGGCCAGCTCCTACAATGAGCAGTTCTTC.

The table lists this clone with a few counts. This rearrangement joins TRBV6-2 or TRBV6-3 to TRBJ2-7; 9 nucleotides agree with TRBD1. CDR1 and CDR2 from the germline V gene are MNHEY and SVGEGT. The CDR3 has 13 residues. V shed 9 bases and J 2 bases; nucleotides not matched to a gene: 5. CDR3: CASLGQGAYEQYF. The CDR3 DNA reads as TGTGCCAGTTTGGGACAGGGCGCCTACGAGCAGTACTTC.

The rearrangement links TRBV6-2 or TRBV6-3 to TRBJ2-6; 8 nucleotides agree with TRBD1. The CDR3 sequence is 16 residues long. Germline loops: CDR1 MNHEY, CDR2 SVGEGT. With V trimmed by 5 bases and J by 0 bases, 3 bases remained unmatched. The CDR3 here is CASSPTGGSGANVLTF. As DNA, the CDR3 is TGTGCCAGCAGTCCTACAGGGGGCTCTGGGGCCAACGTCCTGACTTTC.

The V gene is TRBV7-8, the J gene TRBJ2-5, with D perhaps TRBD1 (6 bases). Germline values: CDR1 SGHVS, CDR2 FQNEAQ. V lost 1 base, J lost 3 bases, and 15 bases lay in between. The CDR3 consists of 16 residues. The CDR3 protein is CASSLGLGAQKETQYF. CDR3 coding DNA: TGTGCCAGCAGCTTAGGTCTGGGGGCCCAAAAAGAGACCCAGTACTTC.

This chain connects TRBV7-9 to TRBJ1-2; tentative D call: TRBD1 (6 bases). CDR3 length: 15 amino acids. Germline-derived CDR1 and CDR2 are SEHNR and FQNEAQ (reference sequence). Trimming shortened V by 9 bases and J by 3 bases, and 20 bases separated the two germline ends. CDR3 sequence (DNA): TGTGCCAGTGAAGATCATCAAGGACAGTACTATGGCTACACCTTC. Protein product: CASEDHQGQYYGYTF. Drawing the rest from reference TRBV7-9 and TRBJ1-2, the complete variable domain is DTGVSQNPRHKITKRGQNVTFRCDPISEHNRLYWYRQTLGQGPEFLTYFQNEAQLEKSRLLSDRFSAERPKGSFSTLEIQRTEQGDSAMYLCASEDHQGQYYGYTFGSGTRLTVV.

The chain recombines TRBV20-1 with TRBJ2-2; D is uncertain. This CDR3 region has 10 residues. V was pared by 6 bases and J by 6 bases, with 5 bases between. Germline CDR1 and CDR2: DFQATT and SNEGSKA (reference sequence). Here the CDR3 reads CSAESGELFF. DNA for the CDR3: TGCAGTGCCGAATCCGGGGAGCTGTTTTTT.

V gene TRBV6-2 or TRBV6-3 combines with J gene TRBJ2-1; no clear D. Germline V gives CDR1 MNHEY, CDR2 SVGEGT. This CDR3 is built from 13 residues. Trimming removed 0 bases from V and 1 base from J, with 1 base in between. DNA of the CDR3: TGTGCCAGCAGTTACTCGTCCTACAATGAGCAGTTCTTC. Its protein product is CASSYSSYNEQFF.

At least ten counts were recorded for this clone. The chain combines TRBV5-1 with TRBJ2-5, with a possible D match to TRBD1 (6 bases). Germline CDR1 reads SGHRS; CDR2 reads YFSETQ. Trimming removed 9 bases from V and 5 bases from J, with 17 bases in between. This CDR3 is 13 amino acids long. CDR3 DNA: TGCGCCACCCAATCCGGACAGTCGGAGACCCAGTACTTC. This encodes CATQSGQSETQYF.

This clone was counted only a few times. For the CDR3, the DNA is TGTGCCAGCCGAGACAGGGTAAGCTACGAGCAGTACTTC. Protein sequence: CASRDRVSYEQYF. V and J are TRBV28 and TRBJ2-7; TRBD1 matches 7 bases. Unmatched junction bases numbered 7, after V lost 8 bases and J lost 3 bases. CDR3 size: 13 residues. Germline values: CDR1 MDHEN, CDR2 SYDVKM.

In its sample, this clone was seen many times. The CDR3 region is CSAESGEVAQETQYF. In DNA, the CDR3 is TGCAGTGCCGAATCCGGGGAGGTGGCCCAAGAGACCCAGTACTTC. This sequence joins TRBV20-1 and TRBJ2-5; a weak D match, TRBD2 (6 bases). The CDR3 length is 15 residues. Germline assignment: CDR1 DFQATT and CDR2 SNEGSKA (reference sequence). Trimming left V 6 bases short and J 1 base short, with 18 bases between.

This clone has a handful of counts. The rearrangement uses TRBV12-3 or TRBV12-4 and TRBJ2-7; a possible D gene is TRBD2 (6 bases). Trimming shortened V by 2 bases and J by 6 bases, and 14 bases separated the two germline ends. This CDR3 spans 14 amino acids. The CDR3 sequence: CASSLIAADGEQYF. DNA for the CDR3: TGTGCCAGCAGTTTAATAGCGGCCGACGGCGAGCAGTACTTC.

The table lists this clone with many counts. The chain uses TRBV25-1 and TRBJ2-7; D may be TRBD1 (6 bases). V was pared by 3 bases and J by 6 bases, with 9 bases between. CDR1 and CDR2 from the germline V gene are MGHDK and SYGVNS. CDR3 length: 12 residues. Here the CDR3 reads CASSDRGSEQYF. CDR3 in DNA: TGTGCCAGCAGTGATAGGGGGTCCGAGCAGTACTTC.

The rearrangement joins TRBV7-3 to TRBJ2-5; no clear D gene. The V end was cut by 4 bases, the J end by 4 bases, with 13 bases between. Germline assignment: CDR1 SGHTA and CDR2 FQGTGA. This CDR3 has 14 residues. CDR3 loop: CASSSGSLGETQYF. CDR3 in DNA: TGTGCCAGCAGCTCCGGCAGCCTGGGAGAGACCCAGTACTTC.

This clone was observed a handful of times. This chain links TRBV2 with TRBJ2-7; TRBD1 matches 7 bases. The CDR3 runs to 14 residues. After removal of 7 bases from V and 3 bases from J, the junction contained 9 bases not matched to a gene. Germline V gives CDR1 SNHLY, CDR2 FYNNEI. CDR3 region: CASMYRDRGYEQYF. DNA for the CDR3: TGTGCCAGCATGTACCGGGACAGAGGCTACGAGCAGTACTTC.

The V call is TRBV7-8, the J call TRBJ2-7, with 7 bases that match TRBD1. V was pared by 0 bases and J by 2 bases, with 4 bases of the junction left unmatched. The CDR3 is made up of 15 amino acids. CDR1 is SGHVS, CDR2 FQNEAQ, per germline. The CDR3 here is CASSLAVDRTYEQYF. Here the CDR3 DNA reads TGTGCCAGCAGCTTAGCAGTGGACAGGACCTACGAGCAGTACTTC.

This clone occurred once. This sequence joins TRBV11-2 and TRBJ2-7, with 13 bases identical to TRBD2. Germline V gene data show CDR1 as SGHAT and CDR2 as FQNNGV. V dropped 4 bases and J dropped 7; count of bases not matched to a gene: 7. CDR3 length: 15 amino acids. The CDR3 DNA follows: TGTGCCAGCAGCTCAGGACTAGCGGGAGCGTATGAGCAGTACTTC. This codes for CASSSGLAGAYEQYF.

This clone occurred a few times. The rearrangement joins TRBV28 to TRBJ2-2; 9 positions agree with TRBD2. The CDR3 loop spans 16 amino acids. Germline CDR1 is MDHEN and CDR2 is SYDVKM. V was clipped by 8 bases and J by 5 bases; unmatched bases: 12. In nucleotides, the CDR3 is TGTGCCAGCCGCGGCGCGCGGGAGGGGGCTACCGGGGAGCTGTTTTTT. This codes for CASRGAREGATGELFF.

By frequency in the sample, this clone is medium-sized. This rearrangement joins TRBV6-1 to TRBJ1-5, with unresolved D. Germline V gene lookup returns CDR1 MNHNS and CDR2 SASEGT. The CDR3 contains 12 residues. V was shortened by 5 bases and J by 4 bases, with 6 bases between the two germline ends. The DNA for the CDR3 is TGTGCCAGCAGTCCCCCTAATCAGCCCCAGCATTTT. As protein: CASSPPNQPQHF.

This clone is labeled medium-sized. CDR3 nucleotides: TGTGCCAGCAGCCGTAGATTTGACGAGCAGTACTTC. Translating it yields CASSRRFDEQYF. This sequence joins TRBV11-2 and TRBJ2-7; D not certain. Trimming took 5 bases from V and 5 from J, leaving 10 bases between them. This CDR3 has 12 residues. Germline loops: CDR1 SGHAT, CDR2 FQNNGV. The entire variable domain, with the rest obtained from reference TRBV11-2 and TRBJ2-7, is as follows: EAGVAQSPRYKIIEKRQSVAFWCNPISGHATLYWYQQILGQGPKLLIQFQNNGVVDDSQLPKDRFSAERLKGVDSTLKIQPAKLEDSAVYLCASSRRFDEQYFGPGTRLTVT.

V and J are TRBV5-1 and TRBJ2-1; D possibly uses TRBD1 or TRBD2 (5 bases each). The CDR3 has 15 residues. Germline CDR1 reads SGHRS; CDR2 reads YFSETQ. V was clipped by 6 bases and J by 4 bases, with 17 bases between them. The CDR3 region is CASKYGGEIYNEQFF. As DNA, the CDR3 is TGCGCCAGCAAGTATGGGGGAGAAATATACAATGAGCAGTTCTTC.

This clone came up many times. The rearrangement links TRBV6-1 to TRBJ2-2; D possibly corresponds to TRBD1 (6 bases). The CDR3 runs to 14 residues. Looked up from germline, CDR1 is MNHNS and CDR2 is SASEGT. The V end was cut by 6 bases, the J end by 3 bases, with 11 bases between. DNA of the CDR3: TGTGCCAGCAGGGCCGGGACACACACCGGGGAGCTGTTTTTT. Translation: CASRAGTHTGELFF.

The DNA for the CDR3 is TGTGCCAGCGAGACAGGGGGTGGCTCTGGGGCCAACGTCCTGACTTTC. It translates to CASETGGGSGANVLTF. This chain uses TRBV6-4 with TRBJ2-6; TRBD1 aligns across 9 bases. V lost 8 bases and J lost 0; bases outside the gene matches: 5. The CDR3 length is 16 residues. The germline V gene encodes CDR1 MRHNA and CDR2 SNTAGT.